This T cell receptor (beta chain) was recovered during a study of blood T cell repertoires in COVID-19. Germline V gene sequence: CDR1 MDHEN, CDR2 SYDVKM. The CDR3 has 14 amino acids. Unmatched junction bases numbered 4, after V lost 10 bases and J lost 3 bases. Sequencing used immunoSEQ multiplex PCR; TCRdb keeps in-frame clones, though not all of them. The sample lists over 60,000 clones; 80% were seen once. The genes are TRBV28 and TRBJ1-6, with 9 bases matching TRBD1. The sample consisted of peripheral blood. This clonotype was obtained from a human donor in a cohort sampled during active COVID-19. CDR3 in amino acids: CATRQGDYNSPLHF. The CDR3 DNA reads as TGTGCCACCAGACAGGGGGACTATAATTCACCCCTCCACTTT.